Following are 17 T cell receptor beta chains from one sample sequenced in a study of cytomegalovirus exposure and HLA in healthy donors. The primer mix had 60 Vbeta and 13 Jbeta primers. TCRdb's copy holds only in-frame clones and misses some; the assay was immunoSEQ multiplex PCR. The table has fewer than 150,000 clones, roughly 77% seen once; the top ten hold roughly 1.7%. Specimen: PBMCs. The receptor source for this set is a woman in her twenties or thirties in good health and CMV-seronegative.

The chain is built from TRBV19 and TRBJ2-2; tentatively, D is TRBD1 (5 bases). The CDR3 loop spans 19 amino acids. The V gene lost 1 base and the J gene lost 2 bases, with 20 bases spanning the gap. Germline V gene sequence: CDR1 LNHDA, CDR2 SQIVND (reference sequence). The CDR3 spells CASSIGRLSGHINTGELFF. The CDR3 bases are TGTGCCAGTAGTATAGGGCGATTGTCAGGACACATAAACACCGGGGAGCTGTTTTTT.

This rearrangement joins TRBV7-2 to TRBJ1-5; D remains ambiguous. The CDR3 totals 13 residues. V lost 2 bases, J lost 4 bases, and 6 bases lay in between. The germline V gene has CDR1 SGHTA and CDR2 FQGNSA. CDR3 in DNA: TGTGCCAGCAGCTTAACGACTAATCAGCCCCAGCATTTT. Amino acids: CASSLTTNQPQHF.

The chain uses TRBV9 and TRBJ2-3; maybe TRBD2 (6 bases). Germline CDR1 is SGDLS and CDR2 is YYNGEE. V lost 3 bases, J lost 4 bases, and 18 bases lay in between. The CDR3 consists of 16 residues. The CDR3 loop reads CASSADAGNEADTQYF. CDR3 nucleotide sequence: TGTGCCAGCAGCGCCGACGCGGGAAATGAGGCAGATACGCAGTATTTT.

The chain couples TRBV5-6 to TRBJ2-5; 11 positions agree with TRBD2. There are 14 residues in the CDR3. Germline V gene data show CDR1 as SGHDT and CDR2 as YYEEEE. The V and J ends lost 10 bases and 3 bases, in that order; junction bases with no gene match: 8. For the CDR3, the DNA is TGTGCCGGACAGACTAGCGGGGCCAAAGAGACCCAGTACTTC. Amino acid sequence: CAGQTSGAKETQYF.

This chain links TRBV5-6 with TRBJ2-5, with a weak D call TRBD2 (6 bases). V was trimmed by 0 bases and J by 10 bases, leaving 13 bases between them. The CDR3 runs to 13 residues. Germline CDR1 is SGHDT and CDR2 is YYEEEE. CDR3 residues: CASSLASTGDQYF. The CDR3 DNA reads TGTGCCAGCAGCTTGGCCTCCACGGGGGACCAGTACTTC.

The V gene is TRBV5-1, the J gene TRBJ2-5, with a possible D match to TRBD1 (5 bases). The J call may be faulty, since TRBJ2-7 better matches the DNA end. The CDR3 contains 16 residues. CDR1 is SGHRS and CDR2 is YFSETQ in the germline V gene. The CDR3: CASSLDQGDTAYEQYF. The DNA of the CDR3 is TGCGCCAGCAGCTTGGACCAAGGGGATACGGCTTACGAGCAGTACTTC.

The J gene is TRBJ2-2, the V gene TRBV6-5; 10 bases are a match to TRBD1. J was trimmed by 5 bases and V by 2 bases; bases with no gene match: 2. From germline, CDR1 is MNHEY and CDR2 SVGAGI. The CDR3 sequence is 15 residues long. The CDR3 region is CASSYPGQGTGELFF. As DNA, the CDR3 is TGTGCCAGCAGTTACCCGGGACAGGGGACCGGGGAGCTGTTTTTT.

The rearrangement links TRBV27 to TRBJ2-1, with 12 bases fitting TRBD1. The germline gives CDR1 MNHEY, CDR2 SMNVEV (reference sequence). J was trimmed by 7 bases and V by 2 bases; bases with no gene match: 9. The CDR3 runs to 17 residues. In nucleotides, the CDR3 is TGTGCCAGCAGTTTAAGCTGGCCGGGACAGGGGGCGAATGAGCAGTTCTTC. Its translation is CASSLSWPGQGANEQFF.

The CDR3 nucleotides read TGTGCCAGCAGCCCACAAGCGGGGGGAAAGACTAATGAGCAGTTCTTC. The encoded protein is CASSPQAGGKTNEQFF. The V and J genes are TRBV9 and TRBJ2-1, with 9 bases aligning to TRBD2. The CDR3 totals 16 residues. The germline CDR1 and CDR2 sequences are SGDLS and YYNGEE. Germline trimming cut 4 bases from V and 7 bases from J; bases unmatched to any gene: 12.

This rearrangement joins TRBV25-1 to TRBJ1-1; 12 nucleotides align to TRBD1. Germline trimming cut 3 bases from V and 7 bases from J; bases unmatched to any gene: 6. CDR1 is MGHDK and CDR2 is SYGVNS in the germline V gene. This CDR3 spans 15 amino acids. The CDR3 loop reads CASSDRDRGQSEAFF. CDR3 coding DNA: TGTGCCAGCAGTGACCGGGACAGGGGGCAGAGTGAAGCTTTCTTT.

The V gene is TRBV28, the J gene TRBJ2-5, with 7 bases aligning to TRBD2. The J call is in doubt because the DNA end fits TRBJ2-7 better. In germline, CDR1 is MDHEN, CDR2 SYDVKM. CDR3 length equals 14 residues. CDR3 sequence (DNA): TGTGCCAGCAGTCCCGCGCGGGAGATTGACGAGCAGTACTTC. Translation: CASSPAREIDEQYF.

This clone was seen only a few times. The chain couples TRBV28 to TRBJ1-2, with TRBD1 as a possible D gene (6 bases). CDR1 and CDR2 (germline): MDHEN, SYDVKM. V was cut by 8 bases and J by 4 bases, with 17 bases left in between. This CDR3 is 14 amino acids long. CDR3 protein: CASQRGGPRYGYTF. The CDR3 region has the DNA TGTGCCAGCCAAAGGGGGGGGCCCCGCTATGGCTACACCTTC.

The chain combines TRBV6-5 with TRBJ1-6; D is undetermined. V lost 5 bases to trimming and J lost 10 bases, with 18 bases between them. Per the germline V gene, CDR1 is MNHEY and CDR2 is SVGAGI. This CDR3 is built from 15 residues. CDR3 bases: TGTGCCAGCAGTCCTCCGGCCCACCGAGGATCACCCCTCCACTTT. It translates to CASSPPAHRGSPLHF.

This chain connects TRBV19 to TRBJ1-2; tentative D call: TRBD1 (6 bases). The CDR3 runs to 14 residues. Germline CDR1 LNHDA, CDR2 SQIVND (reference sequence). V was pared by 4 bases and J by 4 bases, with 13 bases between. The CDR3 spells CASSRTDGVYGYTF. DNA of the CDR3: TGTGCCAGTAGTAGGACAGATGGTGTCTATGGCTACACCTTC.

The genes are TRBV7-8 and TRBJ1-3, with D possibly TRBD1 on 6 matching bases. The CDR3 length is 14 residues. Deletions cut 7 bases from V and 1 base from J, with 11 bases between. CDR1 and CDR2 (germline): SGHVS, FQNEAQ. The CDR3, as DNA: TGTGCCAGCACGAGGGGGGGTTCTGGAAACACCATATATTTT. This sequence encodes CASTRGGSGNTIYF.

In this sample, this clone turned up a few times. The CDR3 loop reads CASSSPGQASDTQYF. Here the CDR3 DNA reads TGCGCCAGCAGCTCACCGGGACAGGCATCCGATACGCAGTATTTT. The rearrangement links TRBV5-1 to TRBJ2-3, with TRBD1 identical over 8 bases. V lost 3 bases to trimming and J lost 6 bases; unmatched junction nucleotides: 9. The CDR3 covers 15 residues. In germline, CDR1 is SGHRS, CDR2 YFSETQ.

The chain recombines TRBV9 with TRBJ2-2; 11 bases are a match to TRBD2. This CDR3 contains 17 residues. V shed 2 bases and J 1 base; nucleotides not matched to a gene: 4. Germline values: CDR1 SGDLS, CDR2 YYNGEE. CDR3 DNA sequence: TGTGCCAGCAGCGTTAGCGGGGGGGCCAGGAACACCGGGGAGCTGTTTTTT. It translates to CASSVSGGARNTGELFF.